This passage covers 20 T cell receptor beta chains from one sample sequenced in a study of T cells in Graves' hyperthyroidism and ophthalmopathy. TCR beta CDR3 regions were amplified from RNA transcripts. In the first-round RT-PCR of the TCR CDR3, the HTBI primer set was used. TCRdb reanalysed the multiplex PCR reads using MiXCR and keeps one entry per CDR3 protein. The sample lists around 520,000 distinct CDR3 sequences; around 22% were seen once. The specimen was blood. These receptors originate from a woman in her 30s with Graves' ophthalmopathy.

This clonotype was seen at least ten times. V gene TRBV9 combines with J gene TRBJ1-2; D unclear. The CDR3 consists of 13 residues. Germline V lookup: CDR1 SGDLS, CDR2 YYNGEE. Trimming pared 1 base from V and 8 bases from J, leaving 12 bases between. The CDR3 nucleotides are TGTGCCAGCAGCGTAATCTCTAACGACGGCTACACCTTC. It is translated as CASSVISNDGYTF. Variable domain in full (rest from reference TRBV9 and TRBJ1-2): DSGVTQTPKHLITATGQRVTLRCSPRSGDLSVYWYQQSLDQGLQFLIQYYNGEERAKGNILERFSAQQFPDLHSELNLSSLELGDSALYFCASSVISNDGYTFGSGTRLTVV.

This clonotype came up many times. The chain is built from TRBV12-3 or TRBV12-4 and TRBJ2-7; 11 nucleotides line up with TRBD2. CDR3 length: 16 residues. Trimming cost V 4 bases and J 3 bases; bases outside gene matches: 8. CDR3 sequence: CASSWGPSGGNYEQYF. The CDR3 DNA follows: TGTGCCAGCAGTTGGGGCCCTAGCGGGGGGAACTACGAGCAGTACTTC.

Many counts were recorded for this clonotype. The chain recombines TRBV5-1 with TRBJ1-5, with TRBD1 matching over 8 bases. The junction had 4 bases not matched to a gene; V was cut back by 0 bases and J by 2 bases. Germline-derived CDR1 and CDR2 are SGHRS and YFSETQ. The CDR3 consists of 16 residues. The CDR3 nucleotides read TGCGCCAGCAGCTTGGGCGCAGGGGGCGGCAATCAGCCCCAGCATTTT. It codes for CASSLGAGGGNQPQHF.

This clonotype was observed many times. The J gene is TRBJ1-1, the V gene TRBV4-3; TRBD1 aligns across 9 bases. The V gene's germline CDR1 is LGHNA and CDR2 YSLEER. This CDR3 contains 16 residues. V lost 0 bases, J lost 5 bases, and 7 bases stayed unmatched. CDR3 nucleotide sequence: TGCGCCAGCAGCCAAGATCTGACAGGGGGTTGGACTGAAGCTTTCTTT. Its translation: CASSQDLTGGWTEAFF.

This clonotype was detected many times. The J gene is TRBJ1-1, the V gene TRBV20-1; the D gene is possibly TRBD1 (5 bases). From germline, CDR1 is DFQATT and CDR2 SNEGSKA (reference sequence). The CDR3 has 12 amino acids. The V end lost 6 bases, the J end lost 3 bases, and 11 bases lay between the germline ends. Here the CDR3 DNA reads TGCAGTGCACCTCGGGGGGACACTGAAGCTTTCTTT. This codes for CSAPRGDTEAFF.

The table lists this clonotype with many counts. V and J are TRBV6-2 or TRBV6-3 and TRBJ1-1; D is undetermined. The V gene's germline CDR1 is MNHEY and CDR2 SVGEGT. V lost 9 bases, J lost 0 bases, and 14 bases lay in between. CDR3 length: 14 amino acids. The chain's CDR3 is CASWTAVVNTEAFF. CDR3 nucleotides: TGTGCCAGTTGGACTGCTGTGGTGAACACTGAAGCTTTCTTT.

This clonotype has a count of ten or more. The junction and the germline gene differ at one end; a read error may be behind it. The gene calls are TRBV27 and TRBJ1-1; D is perhaps TRBD1 (6 bases). CDR1 and CDR2 (germline): MNHEY, SMNVEV (reference sequence). The CDR3 is made up of 14 amino acids. DNA for the CDR3: TGTGCCAGCAGTCCAAACTGGGGGACACGAGAAGTTTTCTTT. This translates into CASSPNWGTREVFF.

This sequence joins TRBV7-8 and TRBJ2-5; TRBD1 is a possible D gene (5 bases). The V end lost 5 bases, the J end lost 6 bases, and 22 bases lay between the germline ends. The V gene's germline CDR1 is SGHVS and CDR2 FQNEAQ. The CDR3 has 16 residues. The CDR3 sequence is CASSISRRVTMKTQYF. DNA for the CDR3: TGTGCCAGCAGCATCAGCCGCAGGGTAACTATGAAGACCCAGTACTTC.

This clonotype was seen repeatedly, ten times or more. The rearrangement links TRBV7-3 to TRBJ1-5, with D unresolved. V was clipped by 3 bases and J by 4 bases, with 7 bases between them. The germline V gene encodes CDR1 SGHTA and CDR2 FQGTGA. The CDR3 is 13 residues long. DNA of the CDR3: TGTGCCAGCAGCTTGGGCAAAAATCAGCCCCAGCATTTT. Encoded protein: CASSLGKNQPQHF.

The J gene is TRBJ2-7, the V gene TRBV27, with 8 bases fitting TRBD1. Germline CDR1 reads MNHEY; CDR2 reads SMNVEV (reference sequence). The CDR3 sequence is 15 residues long. V lost 4 bases, J lost 2 bases, and 7 bases stayed unmatched. The CDR3 is CASSSDRERTYEQYF. The CDR3 bases are TGTGCCAGCAGTTCGGACAGGGAGCGGACCTACGAGCAGTACTTC.

This clonotype was seen many times. A much larger clone lies one base from this, so it may be a read error. The chain uses TRBV6-5 and TRBJ1-1, with D maybe TRBD1 (6 bases). In germline, CDR1 is MNHEY, CDR2 SVGAGI. The CDR3 consists of 14 residues. The CDR3 here is CASVELGGFTEASF. DNA for the CDR3: TGTGCCAGCGTTGAATTAGGGGGATTCACTGAAGCTTCCTTT.

This clonotype was seen many times. This chain joins TRBV6-5 and TRBJ2-5; D not resolved. With 0 bases removed from V and 5 bases from J, the gap between germline ends came to 10 bases. The CDR3 is made up of 14 amino acids. The germline gives CDR1 MNHEY, CDR2 SVGAGI. CDR3 amino acids: CASSYSGLGETQYF. CDR3 in DNA: TGTGCCAGCAGTTACTCGGGTCTAGGTGAGACCCAGTACTTC.

This clonotype was observed many times. The chain carries TRBV24-1 and TRBJ2-5; the match to TRBD1 covers 9 bases. Germline V gene data show CDR1 as KGHDR and CDR2 as SFDVKD. This CDR3 is built from 14 residues. V lost 8 bases, J lost 5 bases, and 8 bases stayed unmatched. CDR3 sequence (DNA): TGTGCCACCACCACAGGGGGCGAAGGGGAGACCCAGTACTTC. This translates into CATTTGGEGETQYF.

This clonotype came up many times. This chain connects TRBV27 to TRBJ2-7; weak D call: TRBD2 (6 bases). The CDR3 is 15 amino acids. V was clipped by 11 bases and J by 3 bases, with 23 bases between them. CDR1 MNHEY and CDR2 SMNVEV come from the germline V gene (reference sequence). CDR3 region: CAGTRAGGENYEQYF. The CDR3 region has the DNA TGTGCCGGCACTCGGGCGGGCGGGGAGAACTACGAGCAGTACTTC.

This clonotype was detected only once. The rearrangement uses TRBV30 and TRBJ1-5; 7 nucleotides match TRBD1. V shed 2 bases, J shed 6 bases, and the junction held 4 bases outside the gene matches. The CDR3 has 13 amino acids. The germline gives CDR1 GTSNPN, CDR2 SVGIG (reference sequence). CDR3 nucleotide sequence: TGTGCCTGGAGTACACAGGGGAGTCAGCCCCAGCATTTT. As protein: CAWSTQGSQPQHF. The variable domain in full, completed from reference TRBV30 and TRBJ1-5, reads SQTIHQWPATLVQPVGSPLSLECTVEGTSNPNLYWYRQAAGRGLQLLFYSVGIGQISSEVPQNLSASRPQDRQFILSSKKLLLSDSGFYLCAWSTQGSQPQHFGDGTRLSIL.

The sample holds many counts of this clonotype. The chain is built from TRBV12-3 or TRBV12-4 and TRBJ1-6; 8 bases fit TRBD1. CDR3 length: 15 residues. Trimming cost V 3 bases and J 7 bases; bases outside gene matches: 5. The CDR3 loop is CASSLGTGGNSPLHF. The CDR3 DNA reads as TGTGCCAGCAGTTTGGGAACAGGGGGGAATTCACCCCTCCACTTT.

This clonotype was observed at least ten times. The rearrangement links TRBV2 to TRBJ1-5, with no clear D. The ends were cut back, 7 bases at V and 2 bases at J, with 6 bases in the middle. Germline lookup yields CDR1 SNHLY and CDR2 FYNNEI. The CDR3 extends over 12 amino acids. The CDR3 here is CASTGGNQPQHF. CDR3 bases: TGTGCCAGCACCGGGGGCAATCAGCCCCAGCATTTT.

This clonotype was detected many times. This chain links TRBV11-2 with TRBJ1-5; no reliable D call. Germline V gene lookup returns CDR1 SGHAT and CDR2 FQNNGV. The CDR3 is 12 residues long. Trimming removed 3 bases from V and 9 bases from J, with 9 bases in between. The CDR3 loop reads CASSFPEGPQHF. DNA for the CDR3: TGTGCCAGCAGCTTCCCCGAGGGGCCCCAGCATTTT.

This clonotype was found many times. V is TRBV7-9 and J is TRBJ1-5, with unresolved D. This CDR3 comprises 15 residues. Germline CDR1 SEHNR, CDR2 FQNEAQ (reference sequence). The V and J ends lost 5 bases and 1 base respectively, with 12 bases between them. The CDR3 region is CASSGDITSNQPQHF. Written as DNA, the CDR3 is TGTGCCAGCAGCGGCGACATTACAAGCAATCAGCCCCAGCATTTT.

This clonotype was seen ten or more times. The V gene is TRBV20-1, the J gene TRBJ1-5; 7 positions match TRBD1. The CDR3 has 15 residues. Germline V gene sequence: CDR1 DFQATT, CDR2 SNEGSKA (reference sequence). V lost 0 bases, J lost 9 bases, and 11 bases stayed unmatched. The CDR3: CSARDRAGGGRPQHF. CDR3 DNA: TGCAGTGCTAGAGATAGAGCAGGGGGGGGGAGGCCCCAGCATTTT.